This TCR beta chain was retrieved from a study of vaccination effects on CD4 cells after COVID-19. Study overall: Antigen-specific CD4+ T cell clonotypes were called by their expansion after viral peptide-pool culture in ViraFEST. Post-vaccine sampling occurred a median 72 days after the second dose.

Repertoires were generated with immunoSEQ multiplex PCR, while TCRdb's copy carries only in-frame clones and drops some. Among 7,500 to 10,000 clones, approximately 76% were seen once, and the ten largest hold 10% to 11%. Investigators separated out CD4+ T cells once approximately 10 days of culture had passed. BNT162b2 vaccine or mRNA-1273 vaccine was given to participants in two doses. Vaccine recipients, nucleocapsid antibody negative, had no prior SARS-CoV-2 infection. Trimming took 0 bases from V and 3 from J; bases not matched to a gene: 4. Germline V gene data show CDR1 as LGHDT and CDR2 as YNNKEL (reference sequence). CDR3 size: 16 residues. On this clone itself: Its antigen is unidentified.

The material sequenced was CD4+ T cells from PBMCs cultured without peptide, taken after COVID-19 vaccination. The sequence came from a human donor who received a COVID-19 vaccine. The chain employs TRBV3-1 (or the pseudogene TRBV3-2) and TRBJ2-7; 11 positions match TRBD2. CDR3 sequence: CASSQDLGTSGYEQYF. Here the CDR3 DNA reads TGTGCCAGCAGCCAAGATTTAGGGACTAGCGGCTACGAGCAGTACTTC.